A selection of T cell receptor beta chains follows, all from one sample in a study of shared clonotypes between healthy human individuals. Assay: immunoSEQ multiplex PCR; the TCRdb copy retains only in-frame clones and omits some. In the table there are about 2.1 million clones, 93% of which are singletons. The sample taken for sequencing was naive CD8+ T cells from PBMCs. Every receptor here comes from a man between 18 and 29 years old in good health. Some clones in this sample may be carry-over from other donors' samples. CDR3s include the opening cysteine and the closing phenylalanine or tryptophan. A D gene is named only where the DNA matches it firmly. The size of a clone is reported for some rows only, either as once, few or many, or as a class for expanded clones.

16	TRBV27	TRBJ2-7	.	.	CASSSIRDLASYEQYF	TGTGCCAGCAGTTCAATCCGGGACTTGGCCTCCTACGAGCAGTACTTC
12	TRBV6-6	TRBJ1-1	.	.	CAVRDRNTEAFF	TGTGCCGTACGAGACAGGAACACTGAAGCTTTCTTT
17	TRBV27	TRBJ2-7	once	TRBD2	CASSPLQGLAGIYEQYF	TGTGCCAGCAGTCCACTCCAGGGACTAGCGGGAATCTACGAGCAGTACTTC
13	TRBV7-3	TRBJ1-1	few	.	CASREQGWGEAFF	TGTGCCAGCAGAGAACAGGGTTGGGGTGAAGCTTTCTTT
16	TRBV6-6	TRBJ1-2	.	.	CASSPLQGKYDYGYTF	TGTGCCAGCAGTCCGTTACAGGGCAAGTACGACTATGGCTACACCTTC
15	TRBV7-2	TRBJ2-5	.	.	CASSLVLGPRETQYF	TGTGCCAGCAGCTTAGTACTCGGGCCCCGAGAGACCCAGTACTTC
13	TRBV15	TRBJ2-7	.	.	CATSNSRSYEQYF	TGTGCCACCAGTAACAGCCGATCCTACGAGCAGTACTTC
10	TRBV10-3	TRBJ1-2	.	.	CAAGWGGYTF	TGTGCCGCGGGGTGGGGTGGCTACACCTTC
15	TRBV7-9	TRBJ2-7	.	.	CASSFGQFISYEQYF	TGTGCCAGCAGCTTTGGCCAGTTCATCTCCTACGAGCAGTACTTC
16	TRBV5-1	TRBJ2-2	once	TRBD1	CASSVGTGANTGELFF	TGCGCCAGCAGCGTGGGGACAGGGGCCAACACCGGGGAGCTGTTTTTT
14	TRBV5-1	TRBJ2-2	.	TRBD2	CASEKGLGPGELFF	TGCGCCAGCGAAAAGGGACTAGGCCCCGGGGAGCTGTTTTTT
12	TRBV5-8	TRBJ2-2	.	.	CASSLTTGELFF	TGTGCCAGCAGCTTGACCACCGGGGAGCTGTTTTTT